The present TCR beta chain was sequenced within a study of beta chain features in type 1 diabetes. Of the isolated RNA, all was reverse transcribed, and so the sequenced material was expressed TCRB transcripts. Some 3.6 million reads per sample were averaged for naive, central memory and regulatory samples. The method was immunoSEQ multiplex PCR; TCRdb's version includes in-frame clones alone and lacks a portion of them. The table includes hundreds of thousands of clones, 15% to 20% detected once. CD4+ naive, central memory, regulatory and stem cell-like memory cells were sorted via CD45RO/CCR7/CD25/CD127/CD95/CD27. Purity exceeding 95% was reached by all sorted populations. This clone was recorded a few times. Germline V CDR1 and CDR2: LGHNA, YSLEER. The CDR3 runs to 16 residues. The ends were cut back, 1 base at V and 2 bases at J, with 12 bases in the middle.

The sample was naive CD4+ T cells from blood. This chain joins TRBV4-3 and TRBJ2-1, with D perhaps assigned TRBD1 or TRBD2 (5 bases each). The clonotype comes from a woman in her late teens or twenties in good health. The CDR3 sequence is CASSQVGQGAYNEQFF. As DNA, the CDR3 is TGCGCCAGCAGCCAAGTCGGCCAGGGAGCCTACAATGAGCAGTTCTTC.